This T cell receptor beta chain was observed in a study of T cell changes during pregnancy in multiple sclerosis. Sequencing used immunoSEQ multiplex PCR; TCRdb keeps in-frame clones, though not all of them. Of fewer than 45,000 clones listed, more than 75% were seen once; the top ten hold 5.5% to 6%. The V and J ends lost 3 bases and 8 bases respectively, with 12 bases between them. The CDR3 loop spans 13 amino acids. CDR1 and CDR2 (germline): SGDLS, YYNGEE. This clonotype was sampled from a female donor in good health, enrolled as a control in a pregnancy study. Sequencing was performed on CD8+ T cells from peripheral blood mononuclear cells, taken after pregnancy. The J gene is TRBJ1-3, the V gene TRBV9, with D possibly matching TRBD1 (6 bases). DNA for the CDR3: TGTGCCAGCAGCGAACGACAGGTGGACACCATATATTTT. It yields the protein CASSERQVDTIYF.